This T cell receptor beta chain appears in the sequencing data of a study of T cells in tumors after PD-1 blockade. Study-level information: Patients received pembrolizumab 200 mg every 3 weeks or cemiplimab 350 mg every 2 weeks. Peripheral blood samples averaged about 33,000 unique clonotypes and about 110,000 templates.

General study points: Blood contained approximately 43% of the tumor's TCR clonotypes.

About this clone itself: As yet, its antigen is unknown.

Genomic DNA template from tumor biopsies or peripheral blood, about 616 ng to 6,500 ng input. The CDR3 consists of 13 residues. Germline trimming cut 5 bases from V and 4 bases from J; bases unmatched to any gene: 1. Germline CDR1 reads MNHEY; CDR2 reads SVGAGI. This table comes from immunoSEQ multiplex PCR, and its TCRdb copy is limited to in-frame clones, with some not included. The repertoire holds roughly 49,000 clones, with about 85% as singletons. The chain uses TRBV6-5 and TRBJ2-3, with 9 bases fitting TRBD2. The clonotype was recovered from a human donor with basal cell carcinoma. Material: PBMCs, obtained before anti-PD-1 treatment. The CDR3 protein is CASSRTSADTQYF. The CDR3 DNA reads TGTGCCAGCAGTCGGACTAGCGCAGATACGCAGTATTTT.